The present entry profiles one T cell receptor (beta chain) with its context. V was trimmed by 7 bases and J by 7 bases, leaving 8 bases between them. Germline V lookup: CDR1 SNHLY, CDR2 FYNNEI. CDR3 length: 11 amino acids. Assay: immunoSEQ multiplex PCR; the TCRdb copy retains only in-frame clones and omits some. Here the sample spans approximately 46,000 clones, around 82% being singletons. This sample is drawn from a study of blood T cell repertoires in COVID-19. Study details: The United States, Italy and Spain supplied acute and convalescent COVID-19 samples. PBMCs, B-cell-depleted T cells, or T cells provided the cDNA or gDNA that made up the material.

This chain uses TRBV2 with TRBJ2-1; D call uncertain. Sequencing was done on a sample of peripheral blood. The clonotype was recovered from a woman between 55 and 75 years old with acute or convalescent COVID-19. The CDR3 nucleotides are TGTGCCAGCACAGTTATGAATGAGCAGTTCTTC. Amino acids: CASTVMNEQFF.